A selection of T cell receptor beta chains follows, all from one sample in a study of OX40 agonist ivuxolimab in advanced cancers. This table comes from immunoSEQ multiplex PCR, and its TCRdb copy is limited to in-frame clones, with some not included. The top ten clones hold more than 0.7% of a sample with fewer than 85,000 clones, roughly 85% of them seen once. The starting material was CD4+ or CD8+ T cells sorted from blood, obtained in a trial of the OX40 agonist ivuxolimab. These receptors came from an adult with an advanced solid tumor such as melanoma, head and neck, liver or kidney cancer. Both conserved end residues are part of each CDR3. The order of the fields is V gene, clone size, J gene, D gene, CDR3 protein, CDR3 DNA. The D gene is left open where the match is weak. Size tells how often a clone was seen (once, few, many) or the class of an expanded clone, and some rows leave it out.

V: TRBV10-3
size: -
J: TRBJ2-2
D: -
CDR3: CAISGGTFVGAGELFF
DNA: TGTGCCATCAGTGGCGGGACTTTTGTGGGGGCCGGGGAGCTGTTTTTT

V: TRBV10-3
size: -
J: TRBJ2-7
D: TRBD2
CDR3: CAISESGGRGAREQYF
DNA: TGTGCCATCAGTGAGTCCGGCGGGCGGGGGGCAAGGGAGCAGTACTTC

V: TRBV19
size: -
J: TRBJ2-3
D: TRBD2
CDR3: CATPLGLALDTQYF
DNA: TGTGCCACACCCCTCGGACTAGCGTTAGATACGCAGTATTTT

V: TRBV27
size: -
J: TRBJ2-6
D: TRBD1
CDR3: CASSVSGQGAAGANVLTF
DNA: TGTGCCAGCAGTGTCTCAGGTCAGGGGGCAGCTGGGGCCAACGTCCTGACTTTC

V: TRBV6-6
size: -
J: TRBJ2-7
D: -
CDR3: CASSQPEDKGEQYF
DNA: TGTGCCAGCAGTCAACCCGAGGACAAGGGCGAGCAGTACTTC

V: TRBV15
size: once
J: TRBJ1-4
D: -
CDR3: CATSRDLGNEKLFF
DNA: TGTGCCACCAGCAGAGACCTAGGGAATGAAAAACTGTTTTTT

V: TRBV19
size: -
J: TRBJ2-1
D: -
CDR3: CASSETSIEQFF
DNA: TGTGCCAGTAGTGAAACTAGTATTGAGCAGTTCTTC

V: TRBV7-9
size: -
J: TRBJ2-3
D: -
CDR3: CASSLSNSPTDTQYF
DNA: TGTGCCAGCAGCTTATCTAACAGCCCCACAGATACGCAGTATTTT

V: TRBV7-9
size: -
J: TRBJ1-4
D: TRBD1
CDR3: CASSLGWGTGGEKLFF
DNA: TGTGCCAGCAGCTTAGGGTGGGGGACAGGTGGCGAAAAACTGTTTTTT

V: TRBV30
size: -
J: TRBJ1-4
D: -
CDR3: CAWSRRQDEKLFF
DNA: TGTGCCTGGAGTAGGAGGCAGGACGAAAAACTGTTTTTT

V: TRBV29-1
size: once
J: TRBJ2-7
D: TRBD1
CDR3: CSVRTGESYEQYF
DNA: TGCAGCGTCCGGACAGGGGAGTCCTACGAGCAGTACTTC

V: TRBV11-2
size: -
J: TRBJ2-1
D: TRBD1
CDR3: CASTKPGQGVSNEQFF
DNA: TGTGCCAGCACCAAACCGGGACAGGGGGTTTCCAATGAGCAGTTCTTC

V: TRBV7-2
size: -
J: TRBJ1-4
D: -
CDR3: CASSPQGSDEKLFF
DNA: TGTGCCAGCAGCCCCCAGGGGAGTGATGAAAAACTGTTTTTT

V: TRBV20-1
size: -
J: TRBJ1-4
D: -
CDR3: CSAAGSRVRVF
DNA: TGCAGTGCTGCCGGGAGCAGGGTGCGTGTTTTT

V: TRBV6-5
size: -
J: TRBJ2-7
D: TRBD1
CDR3: CASSPTGGFYEQYF
DNA: TGTGCCAGCAGCCCGACAGGGGGTTTCTACGAGCAGTACTTC

V: TRBV7-2
size: -
J: TRBJ1-2
D: -
CDR3: CASRRGTAHGYTF
DNA: TGTGCCAGCAGGCGCGGGACGGCGCATGGCTACACCTTC

V: TRBV5-8
size: -
J: TRBJ2-3
D: -
CDR3: CASSLGSFSDTQYF
DNA: TGTGCCAGCAGCTTAGGCAGCTTTTCAGATACGCAGTATTTT

V: TRBV5-1
size: -
J: TRBJ1-6
D: -
CDR3: CASSLSGSSYNSPLHF
DNA: TGCGCCAGCAGCTTGAGCGGTAGCTCCTATAATTCACCCCTCCACTTT

V: TRBV6-1
size: -
J: TRBJ1-5
D: -
CDR3: CASSEQGSQPQHF
DNA: TGTGCCAGCAGTGAACAGGGGTCCCAGCCCCAGCATTTT

V: TRBV4-2
size: -
J: TRBJ2-3
D: -
CDR3: CASSQGGQGWGADTQYF
DNA: TGTGCCAGCAGCCAGGGGGGCCAGGGTTGGGGAGCAGATACGCAGTATTTT

V: TRBV2
size: -
J: TRBJ2-7
D: TRBD1
CDR3: CASSPSGTGPEQYF
DNA: TGTGCCAGCAGCCCCTCCGGGACAGGGCCCGAGCAGTACTTC

V: TRBV19
size: -
J: TRBJ1-5
D: -
CDR3: CASNAGQILRNQPQHF
DNA: TGTGCCAGTAATGCCGGACAGATCCTTAGAAATCAGCCCCAGCATTTT

V: TRBV18
size: -
J: TRBJ1-6
D: TRBD1
CDR3: CASSPNRGGGYYNSPLHF
DNA: TGTGCCAGCTCACCTAACAGGGGAGGGGGTTACTATAATTCACCCCTCCACTTT

V: TRBV19
size: -
J: TRBJ1-5
D: TRBD1
CDR3: CASSMMEGAGQPQHF
DNA: TGTGCCAGTAGTATGATGGAGGGGGCGGGTCAGCCCCAGCATTTT

V: TRBV4-2
size: -
J: TRBJ2-2
D: TRBD2
CDR3: CASSQPPGLAHGELFF
DNA: TGTGCCAGCAGCCAACCCCCCGGACTAGCCCACGGGGAGCTGTTTTTT

V: TRBV29-1
size: once
J: TRBJ2-5
D: -
CDR3: CSAPFQEAGETQYF
DNA: TGCAGCGCACCTTTCCAGGAGGCGGGCGAGACCCAGTACTTC

V: TRBV5-1
size: few
J: TRBJ1-1
D: -
CDR3: CASSIDQRQNTEAFF
DNA: TGCGCCAGCAGCATCGACCAACGGCAGAACACTGAAGCTTTCTTT

V: TRBV6-5
size: -
J: TRBJ1-2
D: -
CDR3: CASSFQGGGYGYTF
DNA: TGTGCCAGCAGTTTTCAGGGAGGGGGCTATGGCTACACCTTC

V: TRBV30
size: once
J: TRBJ2-5
D: -
CDR3: CAWRFLGGRETQYF
DNA: TGTGCCTGGAGGTTTCTTGGGGGACGGGAGACCCAGTACTTC

V: TRBV2
size: -
J: TRBJ2-1
D: TRBD2
CDR3: CASTSGGSSYNEQFF
DNA: TGTGCCAGCACATCGGGCGGGAGCTCCTACAATGAGCAGTTCTTC

V: TRBV2
size: -
J: TRBJ2-5
D: -
CDR3: CASSELWETQYF
DNA: TGTGCCAGCAGTGAGCTGTGGGAGACCCAGTACTTC

V: TRBV27
size: once
J: TRBJ2-2
D: -
CDR3: CASSLTGRMFF
DNA: TGTGCCAGCAGTTTAACCGGCAGAATGTTTTTT

V: TRBV6-5
size: -
J: TRBJ1-1
D: -
CDR3: CASSARRQEEAFF
DNA: TGTGCCAGCAGTGCCCGGAGACAGGAAGAAGCTTTCTTT

V: TRBV7-2
size: few
J: TRBJ2-7
D: -
CDR3: CASSLLRLDLSNEQYF
DNA: TGTGCCAGCAGCTTACTCCGACTAGACCTTTCCAACGAGCAGTACTTC

V: TRBV6-5
size: few
J: TRBJ1-6
D: -
CDR3: CASSYNGGNGDSPLHF
DNA: TGTGCCAGCAGTTACAATGGGGGTAATGGGGATTCACCCCTCCACTTT

V: TRBV6-5
size: once
J: TRBJ2-1
D: -
CDR3: CASSYMGYNEQFF
DNA: TGTGCCAGCAGTTATATGGGCTACAATGAGCAGTTCTTC

V: TRBV2
size: few
J: TRBJ1-2
D: -
CDR3: CAAEASTF
DNA: TGTGCCGCGGAGGCGAGCACCTTC

V: TRBV18
size: -
J: TRBJ2-2
D: TRBD1
CDR3: CASSPRQGAQTGELFF
DNA: TGTGCCAGCTCACCACGACAGGGGGCGCAAACCGGGGAGCTGTTTTTT

V: TRBV7-9
size: -
J: TRBJ2-2
D: TRBD1
CDR3: CASILGQGGSGELFF
DNA: TGTGCCAGCATCCTCGGACAGGGTGGTTCCGGGGAGCTGTTTTTT

V: TRBV7-2
size: -
J: TRBJ1-6
D: TRBD1
CDR3: CASSAGTAYNSPLHF
DNA: TGTGCCAGCAGCGCAGGGACAGCTTATAATTCACCCCTCCACTTT

V: TRBV18
size: -
J: TRBJ2-4
D: TRBD1
CDR3: CASSPGTGGAPDIQYF
DNA: TGTGCCAGCTCACCCGGGACAGGGGGAGCTCCCGACATTCAGTACTTC

V: TRBV11-2
size: -
J: TRBJ1-1
D: -
CDR3: CASSSGWAENTEAFF
DNA: TGTGCCAGCAGCTCAGGGTGGGCAGAGAACACTGAAGCTTTCTTT

V: TRBV7-3
size: -
J: TRBJ2-1
D: TRBD1
CDR3: CASSLQGAQPNEQFF
DNA: TGTGCCAGCAGCCTGCAGGGGGCGCAACCCAATGAGCAGTTCTTC

V: TRBV6-6
size: -
J: TRBJ2-3
D: -
CDR3: CASSYGRQTDTQYF
DNA: TGTGCCAGCAGTTACGGGAGACAGACAGATACGCAGTATTTT

V: TRBV9
size: -
J: TRBJ2-7
D: TRBD1
CDR3: CASSPRTGGYEQYF
DNA: TGTGCCAGCAGCCCGAGGACAGGGGGCTACGAGCAGTACTTC